This entry lists 22 T cell receptor beta chains sequenced from one sample in a study of blood T cell repertoires in COVID-19. Clones were read by immunoSEQ multiplex PCR, and TCRdb kept only the in-frame ones, dropping some. The sample lists just under 150,000 clones; around 90% were seen once. Sequencing input: peripheral blood. All receptors derive from a woman in her forties or fifties with acute or convalescent COVID-19.

The chain joins TRBV13 to TRBJ2-2; 11 bases match TRBD2. This CDR3 region has 16 residues. The J segment lost 2 bases and the V segment lost 5 bases, leaving 4 bases of the junction unmatched. Looked up from germline, CDR1 is PRHDT and CDR2 is FYEKMQ (reference sequence). CDR3 sequence: CASSPGLAANTGELFF. In DNA form, the CDR3 reads TGTGCCAGCAGCCCGGGACTAGCGGCAAACACCGGGGAGCTGTTTTTT.

The chain links TRBV6-5 to TRBJ1-2; 8 nucleotides match TRBD1. The V gene's germline CDR1 is MNHEY and CDR2 SVGAGI. V was pared by 4 bases and J by 5 bases, with 6 bases of the junction left unmatched. The CDR3 totals 14 residues. The CDR3: CASSFGQGGYGYTF. In DNA form, the CDR3 reads TGTGCCAGCAGTTTCGGACAGGGCGGATATGGCTACACCTTC.

The chain has TRBV19 and TRBJ2-3; TRBD2 agrees at 12 bases. There are 16 residues in the CDR3. V lost 3 bases, J lost 3 bases, and 4 bases stayed unmatched. In germline, CDR1 is LNHDA, CDR2 SQIVND (reference sequence). DNA of the CDR3: TGTGCCAGTAGTATTGGTCTAGCGGGAGGGACAGATACGCAGTATTTT. Translated: CASSIGLAGGTDTQYF.

The V and J genes are TRBV5-1 and TRBJ1-6; D unresolved. Trimming cost V 0 bases and J 2 bases, with 6 bases left between them. The CDR3 is 15 amino acids. The germline CDR1 and CDR2 sequences are SGHRS and YFSETQ. This chain's CDR3 is CASSLDQTYNSPLHF. CDR3 DNA sequence: TGCGCCAGCAGCTTGGATCAGACCTATAATTCACCCCTCCACTTT.

The CDR3 bases are TGTGCCGCCTCAGGGACAGGGGATGAAAAACTGTTTTTT. It translates to CAASGTGDEKLFF. The chain couples TRBV28 to TRBJ1-4; 10 bases are a match to TRBD1. Germline V gene data show CDR1 as MDHEN and CDR2 as SYDVKM. J was trimmed by 6 bases and V by 11 bases; bases with no gene match: 6. CDR3 size: 13 residues.

The chain recombines TRBV2 with TRBJ1-1, with TRBD1 as a possible D gene (5 bases). This CDR3 has 11 residues. V was cut by 4 bases and J by 7 bases, with 7 bases left in between. Germline V gene data show CDR1 as SNHLY and CDR2 as FYNNEI. CDR3 in DNA: TGTGCCAGCAGTGTTGACAGTGAAGCTTTCTTT. Translating gives CASSVDSEAFF.

V gene TRBV7-9 combines with J gene TRBJ2-1; no clear D gene. V was pared by 5 bases and J by 7 bases, with 6 bases between. Germline V lookup: CDR1 SEHNR, CDR2 FQNEAQ (reference sequence). The CDR3 consists of 11 residues. In DNA, the CDR3 is TGTGCCAGCAGCCCGAGGAATGAGCAGTTCTTC. It yields the protein CASSPRNEQFF.

The chain employs TRBV19 and TRBJ1-5; weak D call: TRBD1 (5 bases). Trimming left V 5 bases short and J 1 base short, with 12 bases between. CDR3 size: 15 residues. Germline loops: CDR1 LNHDA, CDR2 SQIVND (reference sequence). In nucleotides, the CDR3 is TGTGCCAGTAGTTTGCAGGGTAGCAGCAATCAGCCCCAGCATTTT. Translation gives CASSLQGSSNQPQHF.

This clone was seen just once. The gene calls are TRBV14 and TRBJ2-1, with 13 bases matching TRBD2. Germline V gene lookup returns CDR1 SGHDN and CDR2 FVKESK. The CDR3 is 15 residues long. After removal of 5 bases from V and 6 bases from J, the junction contained 4 bases not matched to a gene. The CDR3, as DNA: TGTGCCAGCAGCAACGGACTAGCGGGAGTCAATGAGCAGTTCTTC. Translation gives CASSNGLAGVNEQFF. The entire variable domain, with the rest obtained from reference TRBV14 and TRBJ2-1, is as follows: EAGVTQFPSHSVIEKGQTVTLRCDPISGHDNLYWYRRVMGKEIKFLLHFVKESKQDESGMPNNRFLAERTGGTYSTLKVQPAELEDSGVYFCASSNGLAGVNEQFFGPGTRLTVL.

J is TRBJ1-1 and V is TRBV6-2 or TRBV6-3; 7 nucleotides match TRBD1. Germline V gene sequence: CDR1 MNHEY, CDR2 SVGEGT. This CDR3 is 16 amino acids long. The V and J ends lost 0 bases and 6 bases, in that order; junction bases with no gene match: 10. CDR3 nucleotides: TGTGCCAGCAGTTACTCACCCTCGACAGGGAATGCTGAAGCTTTCTTT. It is translated as CASSYSPSTGNAEAFF.

The chain couples TRBV7-6 to TRBJ2-1; tentatively, D is TRBD2 (5 bases). The V gene's germline CDR1 is SGHVS and CDR2 FNYEAQ. The CDR3 runs 15 residues. V was trimmed by 2 bases and J by 5 bases, leaving 13 bases between them. The DNA for the CDR3 is TGTGCCAGCAGCTTAATTGAGCGGCCGGACAATGAGCAGTTCTTC. It specifies CASSLIERPDNEQFF.

CDR3 in DNA: TGTGCCAGCAGCCAAGAAAACATTGGGACTCTCCTCGGGAATGAGCAGTTCTTC. Its translation: CASSQENIGTLLGNEQFF. The chain has TRBV3-1 (or the pseudogene TRBV3-2) and TRBJ2-1; TRBD2 might be the D (6 bases). The V end was cut by 0 bases, the J end by 7 bases, with 22 bases between. Germline V gene data show CDR1 as LGHDT and CDR2 as YNNKEL (reference sequence). CDR3 length: 18 residues.

V and J are TRBV11-2 and TRBJ2-2, with no clear D. V was pared by 2 bases and J by 0 bases, with 10 bases between. CDR3 length: 16 residues. From germline, CDR1 is SGHAT and CDR2 FQNNGV. CDR3 protein: CASSLLGQANTGELFF. CDR3 nucleotide sequence: TGTGCCAGCAGCTTATTGGGCCAAGCGAACACCGGGGAGCTGTTTTTT.

J is TRBJ1-2 and V is TRBV19; 7 bases map to TRBD1. With 4 bases clipped from V and 0 bases from J, the junction kept 5 bases outside the gene matches. The CDR3 is 15 residues long. Germline CDR1 LNHDA, CDR2 SQIVND (reference sequence). The CDR3 DNA reads as TGTGCCAGTAGTAGGGGACAGACGACTAACTATGGCTACACCTTC. Protein product: CASSRGQTTNYGYTF.

The chain couples TRBV5-1 to TRBJ1-3; 8 bases match TRBD1. Trimming took 2 bases from V and 3 from J; bases not matched to a gene: 7. This CDR3 is 16 amino acids long. Germline V lookup: CDR1 SGHRS, CDR2 YFSETQ. CDR3 coding DNA: TGCGCCAGCAGCTTCGCGACAGGGGCTGTTGGAAACACCATATATTTT. Translation: CASSFATGAVGNTIYF.

This chain joins TRBV6-5 and TRBJ2-7, with a tentative D call TRBD1 (6 bases). The CDR3 covers 12 residues. V was shortened by 1 base and J by 6 bases, with 7 bases between the two germline ends. Germline loops: CDR1 MNHEY, CDR2 SVGAGI. CDR3 sequence: CASSYWGREQYF. The DNA of the CDR3 is TGTGCCAGCAGTTACTGGGGGCGCGAGCAGTACTTC.

This clone counts as medium-sized. The rearrangement joins TRBV29-1 to TRBJ1-1; D is unresolved. V was shortened by 7 bases and J by 1 base, with 10 bases between the two germline ends. CDR1 is SQVTM and CDR2 is ANQGSEA in the germline V gene. The length of the CDR3 is 12 residues. Here the CDR3 reads CSASTTNTEAFF. The CDR3 DNA is TGCAGCGCAAGTACAACGAACACTGAAGCTTTCTTT.

This clone was seen a handful of times. This chain links TRBV6-1 with TRBJ2-1; TRBD1 might be the D (5 bases). The CDR3 runs to 16 residues. Trimming removed 1 base from V and 6 bases from J, with 16 bases in between. Germline V lookup: CDR1 MNHNS, CDR2 SASEGT. CDR3 region: CASSEERGRYRNEQFF. In DNA form, the CDR3 reads TGTGCCAGCAGTGAAGAAAGGGGCAGGTATCGCAATGAGCAGTTCTTC.

The rearrangement uses TRBV6-5 and TRBJ2-5; TRBD2 matches at 8 bases. The CDR3 loop spans 14 amino acids. J lost 5 bases, V lost 7 bases, and 9 bases had no gene match. In germline, CDR1 is MNHEY, CDR2 SVGAGI. CDR3 in amino acids: CASIPREGRETQYF. The CDR3 DNA reads as TGTGCCAGCATCCCCCGGGAGGGGCGGGAGACCCAGTACTTC.

In its sample, this clone was seen once. The V call is TRBV18, the J call TRBJ2-7, with 11 nucleotides matching TRBD2. The CDR3 consists of 18 residues. Germline V lookup: CDR1 KGHSH, CDR2 LQKENI. Trimming at V came to 4 bases and at J to 2 bases, leaving 13 bases not matched to a gene. The CDR3 DNA reads TGTGCCAGCTCACTCGAGTTACCTTTGACTAGCGGGGCCTACGAGCAGTACTTC. Translating it yields CASSLELPLTSGAYEQYF.

The rearrangement links TRBV7-3 to TRBJ1-6; 10 bases map to TRBD1. Trimming took 2 bases from V and 10 from J; bases not matched to a gene: 5. Germline V gene sequence: CDR1 SGHTA, CDR2 FQGTGA. This CDR3 comprises 15 residues. The CDR3 region has the DNA TGTGCCAGCAGCTTAGGGACAGGGGTTCAATCACCCCTCCACTTT. Its translation is CASSLGTGVQSPLHF.

The chain uses TRBV9 and TRBJ2-7, with 9 bases identical to TRBD2. The CDR3 loop spans 15 amino acids. The J segment lost 0 bases and the V segment lost 2 bases, leaving 3 bases of the junction unmatched. Germline CDR1 reads SGDLS; CDR2 reads YYNGEE. The DNA of the CDR3 is TGTGCCAGCAGCGTGTCTAGCGGGGCCTCCTACGAGCAGTACTTC. Translated, it gives CASSVSSGASYEQYF.